The 14 T cell receptor beta chains given below trace back to one sample, sequenced in a study of Ad26.COV2.S vaccination and SARS-CoV-2 variants. Data came from immunoSEQ multiplex PCR; TCRdb stores just in-frame clones and leaves some out. This table holds about 350,000 clones, around 88% found once. The treatment is: roughly 18 received Ad26.COV2.S at low or high dose, single or two shots; 5 received placebo; per-sample allocation not given. The samples were gathered on day 63 after the first injection of vaccine or placebo. The sample in question was peripheral blood, obtained in a trial of Ad26.COV2.S vaccine versus placebo. All receptors derive from a person between 18 and 65 years old who received the Ad26.COV2.S COVID-19 vaccine or a placebo.

V is TRBV24-1 and J is TRBJ2-1; TRBD2 is a possible D gene (7 bases). The CDR3 consists of 14 residues. Trimming pared 6 bases from V and 7 bases from J, leaving 15 bases between. CDR1 KGHDR and CDR2 SFDVKD come from the germline V gene. CDR3 in amino acids: CATSRGAIGNEQFF. CDR3 bases: TGTGCCACCAGTCGGGGGGCCATCGGGAATGAGCAGTTCTTC.

This sequence joins TRBV29-1 and TRBJ2-1; 7 nucleotides line up with TRBD1. V was clipped by 3 bases and J by 5 bases; unmatched bases: 7. The CDR3 contains 14 residues. Germline CDR1 is SQVTM and CDR2 is ANQGSEA. The CDR3 region has the DNA TGCAGCGTTGATTCAGGGGGTTTCGACAATGAGCAGTTCTTC. Translated, it gives CSVDSGGFDNEQFF.

The V call is TRBV4-1, the J call TRBJ1-1; tentative D call: TRBD1 (6 bases). V shed 1 base and J shed 6 bases, with 12 bases lying between them. Per germline, CDR1 MGHRA and CDR2 YSYEKL. The CDR3 covers 14 residues. Here the CDR3 reads CASSQVGNRAEAFF. CDR3 nucleotides: TGCGCCAGCAGCCAAGTGGGGAACAGGGCTGAAGCTTTCTTT.

The V and J genes are TRBV28 and TRBJ2-1; 13 nucleotides align to TRBD2. Per germline, CDR1 MDHEN and CDR2 SYDVKM. The CDR3 runs 14 residues. With V trimmed by 8 bases and J by 9 bases, 7 bases remained unmatched. The CDR3 reads CASGTLAGGAEQFF. The CDR3 DNA is TGTGCCAGCGGAACACTAGCGGGAGGGGCTGAGCAGTTCTTC.

The V and J genes are TRBV28 and TRBJ1-1; weak D call: TRBD1 (6 bases). The CDR3 spans 13 residues. Germline CDR1 reads MDHEN; CDR2 reads SYDVKM. With 10 bases removed from V and 5 bases from J, the gap between germline ends came to 17 bases. The CDR3 region is CATYGGPGTEAFF. CDR3 in DNA: TGTGCCACTTACGGGGGGCCGGGGACTGAAGCTTTCTTT.

CDR3 region: CASSPPMGLAIGSEQFF. The CDR3 bases are TGTGCCAGCAGCCCCCCAATGGGACTAGCGATAGGGAGCGAGCAGTTCTTC. The V call is TRBV11-2, the J call TRBJ2-1, with TRBD2 matching over 10 bases. After removal of 5 bases from V and 10 bases from J, the junction contained 17 bases not matched to a gene. The CDR3 totals 17 residues. The germline CDR1 and CDR2 sequences are SGHAT and FQNNGV.

The chain combines TRBV28 with TRBJ1-1; 8 bases are a match to TRBD1. The CDR3 is 14 amino acids. J lost 9 bases, V lost 2 bases, and 8 bases had no gene match. Germline V gene data show CDR1 as MDHEN and CDR2 as SYDVKM. CDR3 loop: CASSLTGGVSKAFF. The CDR3 bases are TGTGCCAGCAGTTTAACAGGGGGAGTAAGCAAAGCTTTCTTT. Filled out from reference TRBV28 and TRBJ1-1, the complete variable domain reads DVKVTQSSRYLVKRTGEKVFLECVQDMDHENMFWYRQDPGLGLRLIYFSYDVKMKEKGDIPEGYSVSREKKERFSLILESASTNQTSMYLCASSLTGGVSKAFFGQGTRLTVV.

This chain joins TRBV5-6 and TRBJ1-6; TRBD1 might be the D (5 bases). This CDR3 has 14 amino acids. The germline gives CDR1 SGHDT, CDR2 YYEEEE. Trimming cost V 2 bases and J 8 bases, with 11 bases left between them. CDR3 loop: CASSFRGRHSPLHF. The CDR3 coding sequence is TGTGCCAGCAGCTTTCGGGGACGACATTCACCCCTCCACTTT.

The rearrangement uses TRBV30 and TRBJ2-5; 13 bases line up with TRBD2. Germline lookup yields CDR1 GTSNPN and CDR2 SVGIG (reference sequence). The CDR3 is 17 amino acids. V trimming: 2 bases; J trimming: 2 bases; junction bases outside the gene matches: 8. CDR3 region: CAWSRGLAGVGQETQYF. In DNA, the CDR3 is TGTGCCTGGAGTCGCGGACTAGCGGGAGTTGGACAAGAGACCCAGTACTTC.

The chain recombines TRBV18 with TRBJ2-7; 9 nucleotides match TRBD1. V shed 0 bases and J 2 bases; nucleotides not matched to a gene: 2. This CDR3 contains 15 residues. Germline V gene data show CDR1 as KGHSH and CDR2 as LQKENI. The DNA of the CDR3 is TGTGCCAGCTCACCACCGGGACAGGGAGCCTACGAGCAGTACTTC. This translates into CASSPPGQGAYEQYF.

CDR3 in amino acids: CASSADRGPLNTEAFF. The CDR3, as DNA: TGTGCCAGCAGCGCCGACAGGGGGCCCCTGAACACTGAAGCTTTCTTT. The chain is built from TRBV9 and TRBJ1-1; 10 nucleotides match TRBD1. Per the germline V gene, CDR1 is SGDLS and CDR2 is YYNGEE. V trimming: 3 bases; J trimming: 0 bases; junction bases outside the gene matches: 5. The CDR3 loop spans 16 amino acids. Combining the CDR3 with reference TRBV9 and TRBJ1-1 gives the whole variable domain DSGVTQTPKHLITATGQRVTLRCSPRSGDLSVYWYQQSLDQGLQFLIQYYNGEERAKGNILERFSAQQFPDLHSELNLSSLELGDSALYFCASSADRGPLNTEAFFGQGTRLTVV.

The chain couples TRBV9 to TRBJ2-7; D assignment may be TRBD1 or TRBD2 (6 bases each). The CDR3 spans 14 residues. V gave up 3 bases and J gave up 5 bases, with 15 bases separating them. From germline, CDR1 is SGDLS and CDR2 YYNGEE. CDR3 sequence reads: CASSEGGRGNEQYF. For the CDR3, the DNA is TGTGCCAGCAGCGAGGGGGGACGGGGTAACGAGCAGTACTTC.

The chain couples TRBV27 to TRBJ1-4; D perhaps matches TRBD1 (6 bases). Germline V gives CDR1 MNHEY, CDR2 SMNVEV (reference sequence). The CDR3 is made up of 15 amino acids. Between the trimmed V and J ends, which lost 5 bases and 1 base, there was a span of 11 bases. The CDR3: CASSPRTVTNEKLFF. The CDR3 DNA reads TGTGCCAGCAGTCCCCGGACAGTAACTAATGAAAAACTGTTTTTT.

The V gene is TRBV5-8, the J gene TRBJ2-1, with 7 bases fitting TRBD1. The CDR3 has 13 amino acids. The germline CDR1 and CDR2 sequences are SGHTS and YDEGEE. V gave up 1 base and J gave up 9 bases; unmatched junction bases: 4. The CDR3 DNA follows: TGTGCCAGCAGCTTGTTGACAGGGATTGAGCAGTTCTTC. Translating gives CASSLLTGIEQFF.